This is a list of T cell receptor beta chains from one sample in a study of T cell changes during pregnancy in multiple sclerosis. Repertoires were generated with immunoSEQ multiplex PCR, while TCRdb's copy carries only in-frame clones and drops some. The top ten clones hold over 1.5% of a sample with about 40,000 clones, around 94% of them seen once. The source was peripheral blood, collected in the third trimester of pregnancy. These receptors were collected from a female donor with multiple sclerosis, enrolled in a pregnancy study. CDR3s include the opening cysteine and the closing phenylalanine or tryptophan. The D gene is left open where the match is weak. Rows give clone size only sometimes, using once, few, many, or a class for an expanded clone.

>.|TRBJ2-7|TRBD1|TRBV5-1
CASSEDRYPPYEQYF
TGCGCCAGCAGCGAGGACAGGTACCCTCCCTACGAGCAGTACTTC
>.|TRBJ2-7|.|TRBV5-1
CASSFGGREQYF
TGCGCCAGCAGCTTTGGGGGGAGGGAGCAGTACTTC
>.|TRBJ2-2|.|TRBV6-6
CASSYPLNTGELFF
TGTGCCAGCAGTTACCCTCTAAACACCGGGGAGCTGTTTTTT
>.|TRBJ2-1|.|TRBV5-5
CASSLSVYNEQFF
TGTGCCAGCAGCTTGTCGGTCTACAATGAGCAGTTCTTC
>.|TRBJ1-2|TRBD1|TRBV9
CASSLGQGTGYTF
TGTGCCAGCAGCCTCGGACAGGGGACTGGCTACACCTTC
>.|TRBJ1-1|.|TRBV19
CASSLYTEAFF
TGTGCCAGTAGTTTATACACTGAAGCTTTCTTT
>.|TRBJ1-1|TRBD1|TRBV7-9
CASSKRDRVYAFF
TGTGCCAGCAGTAAAAGGGACAGGGTATATGCTTTCTTT
>.|TRBJ2-1|.|TRBV11-1
CASSVAGWAVQFF
TGTGCCAGCAGCGTGGCGGGATGGGCGGTGCAGTTCTTC
>.|TRBJ2-5|TRBD2|TRBV6-5
CASSSGGAVRETQYF
TGTGCCAGCAGTTCCGGGGGGGCGGTTCGGGAGACCCAGTACTTC
>.|TRBJ1-4|TRBD1|TRBV6-1
CASTPGGSLGKLFF
TGTGCCAGCACGCCAGGGGGCTCATTGGGTAAACTGTTTTTT
>.|TRBJ1-5|TRBD1|TRBV27
CASSLGTGGNQPQHF
TGTGCCAGCAGTTTGGGGACAGGGGGCAATCAGCCCCAGCATTTT
>.|TRBJ2-3|.|TRBV7-7
CASSSSVSTDTQYF
TGTGCCAGCAGCTCTTCAGTGAGCACAGATACGCAGTATTTT
>.|TRBJ1-5|TRBD1|TRBV7-2
CASSLARTGEQPQHF
TGTGCCAGCAGCTTAGCTCGGACAGGGGAGCAGCCCCAGCATTTT
>.|TRBJ1-6|TRBD1|TRBV6-6
CASSKGQPNSPLHF
TGTGCCAGCAGCAAGGGACAGCCTAATTCACCCCTCCACTTT
>.|TRBJ2-2|.|TRBV28
CASSLFPSENTGELFF
TGTGCCAGCAGTTTATTCCCTAGCGAGAACACCGGGGAGCTGTTTTTT
>.|TRBJ2-1|.|TRBV5-1
CASSLGVSGGSVQFF
TGCGCCAGCAGCTTGGGAGTCTCTGGCGGATCGGTGCAGTTCTTC
>.|TRBJ2-5|.|TRBV2
CASSEGTQVGRETQYF
TGTGCCAGCAGTGAAGGCACACAGGTCGGGCGGGAGACCCAGTACTTC
>.|TRBJ2-2|TRBD2|TRBV18
CASSPATSGNTGELFF
TGTGCCAGCTCACCTGCTACTAGCGGGAACACCGGGGAGCTGTTTTTT
>.|TRBJ2-2|TRBD2|TRBV28
CASSWGLAGGGGTGELFF
TGTGCCAGCAGTTGGGGACTAGCGGGAGGCGGAGGCACCGGGGAGCTGTTTTTT
>.|TRBJ2-2|.|TRBV4-3
CASSHRTATGELFF
TGCGCCAGCAGCCATCGAACTGCCACCGGGGAGCTGTTTTTT
>.|TRBJ2-5|.|TRBV7-7
CASSLAPGSWGEAPWDQETQYF
TGTGCTAGCAGCTTAGCGCCCGGGTCGTGGGGGGAGGCGCCGTGGGACCAAGAGACCCAGTACTTC
>.|TRBJ2-2|.|TRBV27
CASSTRYPQEARVTGELFF
TGTGCCAGCAGTACCCGATACCCCCAAGAAGCGCGGGTCACCGGGGAGCTGTTTTTT
>.|TRBJ2-6|.|TRBV9
CASSSGGGPAEPNSGANVLTF
TGTGCCAGCAGCTCCGGAGGAGGTCCGGCAGAACCAAACTCTGGGGCCAACGTCCTGACTTTC
>once|TRBJ2-5|TRBD2|TRBV5-4
CASSPGLAGKRETQYF
TGTGCCAGCAGCCCAGGACTAGCGGGCAAACGAGAGACCCAGTACTTC
>.|TRBJ2-7|TRBD2|TRBV30
CAWSVLLSGGIREQYF
TGTGCCTGGAGTGTACTACTGTCGGGGGGGATTCGCGAGCAGTACTTC
>.|TRBJ1-1|.|TRBV5-1
CASSFGQGMSSTEAFF
TGCGCCAGCAGCTTCGGGCAGGGGATGAGTAGCACTGAAGCTTTCTTT
>.|TRBJ1-2|TRBD1|TRBV28
CASSLRTGYGYTF
TGTGCCAGCAGTTTACGGACAGGCTATGGCTACACCTTC
>once|TRBJ2-7|TRBD1|TRBV25-1
CASSGQPGDRGLYEQYF
TGTGCCAGCAGTGGCCAACCCGGAGACAGGGGGCTCTACGAGCAGTACTTC
>.|TRBJ2-7|TRBD2|TRBV30
CAWGTSGGPYEQYF
TGTGCCTGGGGGACTAGCGGGGGTCCCTACGAGCAGTACTTC
>.|TRBJ1-4|TRBD1|TRBV19
CASSFPLTGRTTNEKLFF
TGTGCCAGTAGTTTCCCCCTGACAGGGAGGACAACTAATGAAAAACTGTTTTTT
>.|TRBJ2-1|.|TRBV4-1
CASSQDRGTGPSYRDNEQFF
TGCGCCAGCAGCCAAGATCGGGGGACCGGACCATCGTATCGAGACAATGAGCAGTTCTTC